The 26 T cell receptor beta chains listed next were all sequenced from one sample in a study of blood T cell repertoires in COVID-19. Profiled with immunoSEQ multiplex PCR; TCRdb holds only in-frame clones, not every one. The sample lists around 150,000 clones, 80% to 90% occurring once. The specimen sequenced was peripheral blood. The receptor source for this set is a man aged 55 to 69 with acute or convalescent COVID-19.

This clone was detected only once. This sequence joins TRBV5-6 and TRBJ1-2, with D unclear. V was clipped by 6 bases and J by 2 bases, with 11 bases between them. From germline, CDR1 is SGHDT and CDR2 YYEEEE. The CDR3 has 13 residues. The CDR3 reads CASNPSENYGYTF. For the CDR3, the DNA is TGTGCCAGCAACCCGTCGGAGAACTATGGCTACACCTTC.

This chain connects TRBV12-5 to TRBJ1-4, with D tentatively TRBD1 (6 bases). V dropped 2 bases and J dropped 0 bases, with 13 bases sitting between them. This CDR3 spans 17 amino acids. The V gene's germline CDR1 is LGHNT and CDR2 FRNRAP. In nucleotides, the CDR3 is TGTGCTAGTGGTTTGTCCAGGACAGTTGCAACTAATGAAAAACTGTTTTTT. This encodes CASGLSRTVATNEKLFF.

The gene calls are TRBV9 and TRBJ1-6; D possibly corresponds to TRBD1 (6 bases). CDR3 length: 17 residues. CDR1 is SGDLS, CDR2 YYNGEE, per germline. V shed 2 bases and J shed 0 bases, with 12 bases lying between them. CDR3 nucleotides: TGTGCCAGCAGCGTCAACCCAGGGGACTCCTATAATTCACCCCTCCACTTT. This sequence encodes CASSVNPGDSYNSPLHF. The variable domain in full, with the rest retrieved from reference TRBV9 and TRBJ1-6, is DSGVTQTPKHLITATGQRVTLRCSPRSGDLSVYWYQQSLDQGLQFLIQYYNGEERAKGNILERFSAQQFPDLHSELNLSSLELGDSALYFCASSVNPGDSYNSPLHFGNGTRLTVT.

The rearrangement uses TRBV5-8 and TRBJ2-3; 11 nucleotides agree with TRBD1. Germline V gene data show CDR1 as SGHTS and CDR2 as YDEGEE. V trimming: 4 bases; J trimming: 8 bases; junction bases outside the gene matches: 9. CDR3 length: 15 residues. CDR3 region: CASSPGTGGIGTQYF. CDR3 DNA: TGTGCCAGCAGCCCCGGGACAGGGGGTATTGGTACGCAGTATTTT. Full variable domain (remainder filled in from reference TRBV5-8 and TRBJ2-3): EAGVTQSPTHLIKTRGQQATLRCSPISGHTSVYWYQQALGLGLQFLLWYDEGEERNRGNFPPRFSGRQFPNYSSELNVNALELEDSALYLCASSPGTGGIGTQYFGPGTRLTVL.

V and J are TRBV19 and TRBJ1-2, with 8 bases identical to TRBD1. V dropped 5 bases and J dropped 4; count of bases not matched to a gene: 6. CDR3 length equals 14 residues. Germline V CDR1 and CDR2: LNHDA, SQIVND (reference sequence). CDR3 sequence reads: CASSDRGDGYGYTF. DNA for the CDR3: TGTGCCAGTAGTGACAGGGGAGATGGCTATGGCTACACCTTC.

The rearrangement links TRBV5-1 to TRBJ1-2, with 7 nucleotides matching TRBD1. The CDR3 has 15 residues. CDR1 and CDR2 (germline): SGHRS, YFSETQ. Trimming took 3 bases from V and 5 from J; bases not matched to a gene: 10. The CDR3 region is CASSSGTANTYGYTF. CDR3 DNA: TGCGCCAGCAGCTCAGGGACAGCGAATACTTATGGCTACACCTTC.

The rearrangement links TRBV20-1 to TRBJ2-1; 8 bases align to TRBD2. The CDR3 is made up of 15 amino acids. Trimming removed 3 bases from V and 7 bases from J; junction bases left unmatched: 11. CDR1 and CDR2 (germline): DFQATT, SNEGSKA (reference sequence). This CDR3 is CSASPSAGGFNEQFF. In DNA, the CDR3 is TGCAGTGCTAGTCCTTCCGCGGGGGGCTTTAATGAGCAGTTCTTC.

Only one count was recorded for this clone. The genes are TRBV10-3 and TRBJ2-2; weak D call: TRBD2 (5 bases). Germline CDR1 reads ENHRY; CDR2 reads SYGVKD. This CDR3 contains 16 residues. The V end was cut by 3 bases, the J end by 5 bases, with 16 bases between. DNA of the CDR3: TGTGCCATCAGTGATTGGGGTCGGACTGTAACCGGGGAGCTGTTTTTT. Protein product: CAISDWGRTVTGELFF.

The chain is built from TRBV1 and TRBJ1-4. TRBV1 is an annotated pseudogene. The CDR3 consists of 15 residues. The CDR3 nucleotides are TGCACCAGCAGCCAAGGAGGCAGAATTAATGAAAAACTGTTTTTT. It yields the protein CTSSQGGRINEKLFF.

The chain joins TRBV30 to TRBJ2-2; 8 bases map to TRBD1. The V segment lost 2 bases and the J segment 5 bases; nucleotides outside the gene matches: 4. Germline values: CDR1 GTSNPN, CDR2 SVGIG (reference sequence). The CDR3 totals 14 residues. CDR3 amino acids: CAWSRQGLTGELFF. CDR3 in DNA: TGTGCCTGGAGTAGACAGGGGTTAACCGGGGAGCTGTTTTTT.

This chain connects TRBV7-4 to TRBJ1-2; no firm D call. V lost 5 bases, J lost 8 bases, and 6 bases lay in between. CDR1 is SGHVT and CDR2 is SQSDAQ in the germline V gene. CDR3 length: 10 residues. In DNA, the CDR3 is TGTGCCAGCAGCCCCCCAGGCTACACCTTC. It specifies CASSPPGYTF.

J is TRBJ1-2 and V is TRBV7-2; D gene uncertain. Germline assignment: CDR1 SGHTA and CDR2 FQGNSA. Trimming removed 1 base at V and 2 bases at J, with 8 bases between. The CDR3 runs 14 residues. CDR3 bases: TGTGCCAGCAGCTTAGGGGAGAAAAACTATGGCTACACCTTC. Its translation is CASSLGEKNYGYTF.

This rearrangement joins TRBV9 to TRBJ2-5; 10 bases are shared with TRBD2. This CDR3 is built from 13 residues. J was trimmed by 11 bases and V by 8 bases; bases with no gene match: 12. Per germline, CDR1 SGDLS and CDR2 YYNGEE. CDR3 amino acids: CARIGLAGAQQYF. CDR3 nucleotide sequence: TGTGCCAGAATCGGGCTAGCGGGGGCCCAACAGTACTTC.

V gene TRBV5-1 combines with J gene TRBJ1-3; D gene unclear. CDR3 size: 16 residues. The germline CDR1 and CDR2 sequences are SGHRS and YFSETQ. The V end was cut by 0 bases, the J end by 2 bases, with 12 bases between. CDR3 nucleotides: TGCGCCAGCAGCTTGGGTGCAGGCCCCACTGGAAACACCATATATTTT. As protein: CASSLGAGPTGNTIYF. Complete variable domain (other parts from reference TRBV5-1 and TRBJ1-3): KAGVTQTPRYLIKTRGQQVTLSCSPISGHRSVSWYQQTPGQGLQFLFEYFSETQRNKGNFPGRFSGRQFSNSRSEMNVSTLELGDSALYLCASSLGAGPTGNTIYFGEGSWLTVV.

The V gene is TRBV18, the J gene TRBJ2-2; D gene ambiguous. Deletions cut 4 bases from V and 0 bases from J, with 3 bases between. Germline V gene data show CDR1 as KGHSH and CDR2 as LQKENI. The CDR3 extends over 13 amino acids. CDR3 residues: CASSRTNTGELFF. The DNA of the CDR3 is TGTGCCAGCTCACGTACGAACACCGGGGAGCTGTTTTTT.

The chain links TRBV3-1 (or the pseudogene TRBV3-2) to TRBJ1-6; 9 nucleotides agree with TRBD1. This CDR3 comprises 15 residues. Germline V gives CDR1 LGHDT, CDR2 YNNKEL (reference sequence). V shed 6 bases and J 7 bases; nucleotides not matched to a gene: 7. DNA for the CDR3: TGTGCCAGCAGAACGACAGGGGGTTCAAATTCACCCCTCCACTTT. Translated: CASRTTGGSNSPLHF.

This clone was found a few times. The chain recombines TRBV9 with TRBJ1-2, with TRBD1 matching 7 bases. CDR1 and CDR2 from the germline V gene are SGDLS and YYNGEE. The CDR3 spans 15 residues. V gave up 0 bases and J gave up 8 bases; unmatched junction bases: 10. CDR3 nucleotide sequence: TGTGCCAGCAGCGTAGAAATAGGGGGCGTTTGGGGCTACACCTTC. Its protein is CASSVEIGGVWGYTF.

This chain joins TRBV5-4 and TRBJ1-4, with 8 bases that match TRBD1. The CDR3 is 14 residues long. CDR1 is SGHNT and CDR2 is YYREEE in the germline V gene (reference sequence). V lost 2 bases and J lost 7; bases outside the gene matches: 4. For the CDR3, the DNA is TGTGCCAGCAGCTTACAGGGGGAAGGTGAAAAACTGTTTTTT. Translated, it gives CASSLQGEGEKLFF.

The CDR3, as DNA: TGTGCCAGTAGTATGGGCCAGGCTAGCAATCAGCCCCAGCATTTT. Amino acids: CASSMGQASNQPQHF. This rearrangement joins TRBV19 to TRBJ1-5; D remains unclear. Trimming took 3 bases from V and 0 from J, leaving 9 bases between them. The CDR3 is 15 residues long. The germline CDR1 and CDR2 sequences are LNHDA and SQIVND (reference sequence).

The chain couples TRBV15 to TRBJ1-1, with D tentatively TRBD1 (5 bases). Trimming removed 6 bases from V and 2 bases from J, with 16 bases in between. This CDR3 is built from 15 residues. Germline loops: CDR1 LNHNV, CDR2 YYDKDF (reference sequence). CDR3 in amino acids: CATRASNRRNTEAFF. DNA of the CDR3: TGTGCCACCAGGGCTTCGAACAGGCGTAACACTGAAGCTTTCTTT.

CDR3 DNA sequence: TGTGCCAGCAGTAACAGGGGGGATACGCAGTATTTT. It yields the protein CASSNRGDTQYF. This chain connects TRBV12-3 or TRBV12-4 to TRBJ2-3; 8 bases align to TRBD1. Losses at the gene ends were 5 bases for V and 6 bases for J; bases not matched to a gene: 1. This CDR3 is built from 12 residues.

V usage is TRBV5-1 and J usage is TRBJ2-3; no clear D gene. This CDR3 region has 17 residues. The germline gives CDR1 SGHRS, CDR2 YFSETQ. V lost 4 bases and J 0 bases, leaving 18 bases between the germline ends. In DNA, the CDR3 is TGCGCCAGCAGCCTTCTCCCTAATACTGGTAGCACAGATACGCAGTATTTT. It codes for CASSLLPNTGSTDTQYF.

J is TRBJ1-2 and V is TRBV30, with D possibly matching TRBD1 (5 bases). CDR3 length equals 14 residues. CDR1 and CDR2 from the germline V gene are GTSNPN and SVGIG (reference sequence). V was clipped by 0 bases and J by 7 bases, with 15 bases between them. As DNA, the CDR3 is TGTGCCTGGAGTGTACACAGGACAAGTCCTGGCTACACCTTC. Protein product: CAWSVHRTSPGYTF.

The chain carries TRBV7-2 and TRBJ1-3; 8 nucleotides align to TRBD1. The CDR3 runs 15 residues. Germline V CDR1 and CDR2: SGHTA, FQGNSA. Trimming took 5 bases from V and 2 from J; bases not matched to a gene: 5. CDR3 coding DNA: TGTGCCAGCAGCCCGACAGGGGTAACTGGAAACACCATATATTTT. It codes for CASSPTGVTGNTIYF. Full variable domain (remainder filled in from reference TRBV7-2 and TRBJ1-3): GAGVSQSPSNKVTEKGKDVELRCDPISGHTALYWYRQSLGQGLEFLIYFQGNSAPDKSGLPSDRFSAERTGGSVSTLTIQRTQQEDSAVYLCASSPTGVTGNTIYFGEGSWLTVV.

This clone was seen only a few times. This chain connects TRBV2 to TRBJ1-1; 7 nucleotides align to TRBD1. V lost 2 bases to trimming and J lost 1 base; unmatched junction nucleotides: 4. Germline V CDR1 and CDR2: SNHLY, FYNNEI. The CDR3 covers 15 residues. The CDR3 DNA reads TGTGCCAGCAGTGAACAATCAGGGGGGAACACTGAAGCTTTCTTT. Translated: CASSEQSGGNTEAFF.

The CDR3 DNA follows: TGTGCCAGCAGCCAAGCACCTAGCGGGTACTACGAGCAGTACTTC. Translation gives CASSQAPSGYYEQYF. This rearrangement joins TRBV3-1 (or the pseudogene TRBV3-2) to TRBJ2-7, with TRBD2 identical over 8 bases. J lost 3 bases, V lost 1 base, and 5 bases had no gene match. The length of the CDR3 is 15 residues. Germline assignment: CDR1 LGHDT and CDR2 YNNKEL (reference sequence).